This T cell receptor beta chain was profiled in a study of blood T cells in healthy people across ages. There are a few counts of this clonotype. The antigen is not known. Study conclusions and caveats: Higher naive T cell percentage went strongly together with higher TCR beta diversity.

This CDR3 region has 15 residues. The germline CDR1 and CDR2 sequences are SGDLS and YYNGEE. Trimming cost V 3 bases and J 3 bases, with 15 bases left between them. The authors ran a second PCR of about 7 to 12 cycles using a sample-barcoded 5' primer and a J-beta primer mix. TCRdb passed the 5' RACE reads through MiXCR, listing each CDR3 protein once. The sample lists about 1.8 million distinct CDR3 sequences, 40% to 55% seen once, with less than 2.5% in the top ten. The extraction recovered at least 5.5 micrograms of total RNA per sample. This TCR came from a woman aged 40-49 years in good health. The chain combines TRBV9 with TRBJ1-2; possibly TRBD1 for D (5 bases). The source material was blood. The DNA of the CDR3 is TGTGCCAGCAGCGACGGGATGGGGGTCGACTATGGCTACACCTTC. Its translation: CASSDGMGVDYGYTF.